This T cell receptor (beta chain) comes out of a study of cytomegalovirus exposure and HLA in healthy donors (dated by TCRdb to 2016 to 2017). Describing the broader study: According to an earlier analysis of a few hundred of the donors, roughly 180 million T cells yielded 90 million to 140 million unique TCR beta sequences and 276 Gb of sequence data. Besides the first cohort of under 700 subjects, a separate validation cohort made up of 120 different subjects was used. In a later analysis, previously published TCR beta repertoires from fewer than 750 donors were re-analyzed and high-resolution HLA genotyping was added so that TCR occurrence patterns could be studied. The later analysis used no new phenotypic data to find candidate immune exposures, relying instead on TCR beta sequences and their occurrence across donors. The number of typed donors differed by locus: about 620-640 for A, B, C, DRB1 and DQB1; 522 for DQA1; around 610 for DPA1; and about 450 for DPB1. The aim of the study was to test whether cataloging public T cell receptors could identify signatures of past pathogen exposure. HLA typing included class I and class II loci at four-digit resolution. Because of strong linkage in the cohort, four or five DR-DQ haplotypes were treated as single units for association and clustering. Around 330 gigabases of sequencing data and roughly 80 million unique TCR sequences made up an early release that covered 640 HLA-typed donors. All discovery cohort repertoires had been generated on a single sequencing platform. Genome-wide SNP genotypes for about 65% of the roughly 700 donors were used in a later genetic analysis, which treated that subset as a discovery cohort. Of the roughly 390 genotyped donors, roughly 80% were placed in the genetic ancestry cluster associated with self-reported Caucasian donors. An earlier analysis of around 580 of the donors used high-throughput TCR beta sequencing to judge whether each TCR beta V gene segment behaved as functional or pseudogenic. To predict cytomegalovirus infection status, the study brought together high-throughput TCR immunosequencing, statistical association of individual TCRs with disease status, and machine learning. Alongside the repertoire data, information on donor age, sex, ethnicity and CMV serostatus was compiled. On average, 235,054 unique TCR beta nucleotide sequences were sequenced per donor among 398 genotyped donors of the cohort, with 15% to 20% of those sequences being non-productive. Using immunosequencing, the study profiled T cell repertoires from 666 subjects and related those repertoires to cytomegalovirus serostatus. Paper-wide results and their limitations: In a later analysis, the rate of TCR association differed among HLA loci, with DRB1 alleles having the most associated TCRs and HLA-C alleles having the fewest. In a later analysis, HLA-associated TCR beta chains showed more clonal expansion and lower generation probabilities than non-associated chains that were equally common. A later genetic analysis associated a missense DCLRE1C variant with V-gene and J-gene trimming of TCR beta chains, and an independent cohort replicated the association. In vitro tests confirmed that a few of the cytomegalovirus-associated TCR beta chains recognize cytomegalovirus antigens. The classifier was reported to diagnose cytomegalovirus status with high specificity and sensitivity in both the original and validation cohorts. In a later analysis, some 17,000 TCR beta sequences were associated with specific HLA alleles at a false discovery rate of 0.05. Roughly uniform sequencing depth across donors was assumed in presence/absence analyses, although this assumption may not hold. The authors suggested that the approach could potentially be generalized to other disease states and immunological phenotypes. Because counts were too low, roughly 16 rarely observed V segments, including chromosome 9 orphons, were excluded from the earlier analysis of fewer than 650 of the donors. Strong co-occurrence of HLA alleles, especially DR and DQ, made assigning TCR associations to individual alleles difficult. The 87-base-pair reads could not distinguish some IMGT-functional V segments, including TRBV6-2 and TRBV6-3, so those segments were excluded. A later genetic analysis reported fewer N-insertions in productive TCRs among donors in an Asian-associated ancestry cluster than the roughly 700-donor mean. Correlated functional status among segregating V segments might reflect linkage disequilibrium, but an unknown experimental factor could not be ruled out. Because some donors lacked HLA typing at each locus, the association tests relied only on the typed subset. Most CMV-associated TCR beta chains appeared to be HLA-restricted in a later analysis, and the HLA associations seemed to be driven largely by CMV exposure. A group of highly shared sequence variants was considered likely to be a technical artifact of the sequencing pipeline. Several of the top co-occurrence clusters appeared to be linked to parvovirus B19, influenza, CMV and Epstein-Barr virus, according to a later analysis. For the cohort, immune exposure information was limited to CMV serostatus. The cohort was sequenced for TCR beta chains only, and without alpha or paired-chain data the features that could be detected were limited. A further reported finding was that TCR beta sequences accurately predicted the HLA-A and HLA-B alleles for most subjects in the first cohort. In an earlier analysis of fewer than 750 of the donors, most TCR beta V segments were observed in productive rearrangements about 90% or about 30% of the time, broadly matching IMGT annotations. Most TCR sequences were observed very rarely across donors, whereas some public TCRs were present in many individuals. A total of around 150 TCR beta chains were listed by the study as associated with cytomegalovirus.

The cohort comprised 710 or so healthy bone marrow donors. All cohort members were sampled while nominally healthy, although unrecorded immune exposures were likely present. The donor was CMV seropositive and belonged to the group of 250 to 300 seropositive cohort members. A peripheral blood sample was provided by each donor, and peripheral blood mononuclear cells were used for TCR beta sequencing. The Qiagen DNeasy Blood Extraction Kit was used to extract genomic DNA from the blood cell samples. The germline V end is reduced by 5 bases and the J end by 0 bases; junction bases left unmatched: 4. Reading the germline V gene (reference sequence) gives CDR1 LNHDA and CDR2 SQIVND. Spanning cysteine to phenylalanine, the CDR3 consists of 15 amino acids. Just CDR3 DNA is preserved here, 45 bases in frame from base 1. Library preparation employed the immunoSEQ multiplex PCR assay. For the multiplex PCR, a mixture combining 60 forward primers for TCR Vbeta segments and 13 reverse primers for TCR Jbeta segments was used. Amplification of the CDR3 region of rearranged TCR beta genes was performed with a multiplex PCR assay on genomic DNA. On the Illumina HiSeq System, the amplified TCR beta libraries were sequenced as 87-base-pair reads. As for the original processing: A later analysis counted tens of millions of unique TCR beta chains across the 550 to 800 repertoires, and 10 million to 11 million of these chains were shared by at least two donors. A nearest-neighbor algorithm error-corrected the raw reads and collapsed the reads into unique sequences, merging closely related sequences to remove PCR and sequencing errors. To assign V, D and J gene segments, CDR3 sequences were aligned to IMGT reference sequences. For a sequence to be retained, a match of at least six nucleotides was required to both a V gene segment and a J gene segment. Rearrangements were classified as productive when the CDR3 lacked stop codons and remained in frame with V and J, and all other rearrangements were classified as non-productive. Following IMGT convention, CDR3 was defined as the stretch from the second conserved V-encoded cysteine to the conserved J-encoded phenylalanine. Sequences without an unambiguous match to a single V gene segment were excluded from the earlier analysis of over 500 of the donors. An earlier analysis of around 600 of the donors classified V segments as functional when productive rearrangements were above 56.7% and as segregating when the standard deviation between donors was above 5%. A statistical classification framework was developed to diagnose cytomegalovirus status using the catalog of TCR beta chain sequences. V and J gene assignment, in a later analysis, came from comparing TCR nucleotide sequences with IMGT/GENE-DB human TR gene sequences. In a later analysis, CDR3 sequences and most-parsimonious VDJ recombination scenarios were assigned using the TCRdist pipeline. In a later analysis, each TCR beta chain was defined by its CDR3 amino acid sequence together with its V-gene family, and reads lacking a unique V-gene family were excluded. A later analysis removed several hundred highly shared, low-generation-probability nucleotide sequences to deal with suspected cross-contamination and a sequencing artifact. For each public chain, a later analysis derived a clonal expansion index from normalized ranks of inferred template counts within each repertoire. In a later analysis, generation probabilities were computed with a VDJ recombination model fitted to out-of-frame rearrangements, and the resulting probabilities were checked against IGoR. In a later analysis, hypergeometric tests were used to score TCR-TCR, TCR-HLA and TCR-CMV co-occurrence, with a repertoire-size bias correction applied to TCR pairs. False discovery rates were estimated in a later analysis by permuting HLA or CMV assignments 20 times. A later analysis grouped co-occurring TCRs with DBSCAN, adding TCRdist sequence similarity when clustering within HLA-allele-positive subsets. Repertoires with fewer than 30,000 or more than 120,000 public chains, plus five repertoires with anomalous nucleotide sharing, were excluded from co-occurrence clustering. TCRdb provides this immuneACCESS table in a form limited to in-frame rearrangements. Some clones are lacking; in checked studies, under half of them reflect an unresolved V gene, and why the rest are absent is not known. The D gene and trimming were derived from the DNA, and the V and J assignments and clone size from that table. In all, the sample holds about 97,000 clones, and 81% of those were seen once. The ten largest clones add up to about 4.9% of the sample.

To note about this clone: Its cognate antigen has yet to be identified. It has no much larger one-base neighbor in the sample; base qualities were not kept.

The receptor's source is a middle-aged man in good health and CMV-seropositive. The sequenced material came from PBMCs. The chain is made from TRBV19 and TRBJ1-3; 7 bases in between match TRBD1. This receptor has the CDR3 CASSQGTASGNTIYF. The base sequence is TGTGCCAGTAGTCAAGGGACAGCCTCTGGAAACACCATATATTTT.